The next 5 T cell receptor beta chains were all read from a single sample in a study of cytomegalovirus exposure and HLA in healthy donors. In the PCR, 60 Vbeta and 13 Jbeta primers were used. The method was immunoSEQ multiplex PCR; TCRdb's version includes in-frame clones alone and lacks a portion of them. With about 82,000 clones in the sample, the ten largest clones hold 1.1%. Material: PBMCs. All receptors come from a woman aged 25 to 45 in good health and CMV-seronegative.

A note on this clone: The same CDR3 also results from other DNA sequences found in this sample. The chain couples TRBV18 to TRBJ2-7; 9 nucleotides match TRBD1. The ends lost 3 bases at V and 5 bases at J; junction bases unmatched: 2. Germline assignment: CDR1 KGHSH and CDR2 LQKENI. CDR3 length equals 13 residues. DNA of the CDR3: TGTGCCAGCTCACCTCGGACAGGGGACGAGCAGTACTTC. It is translated as CASSPRTGDEQYF.

V is TRBV6-5 and J is TRBJ1-1; 7 bases are shared with TRBD1. The length of the CDR3 is 15 residues. From germline, CDR1 is MNHEY and CDR2 SVGAGI. Losses at the gene ends were 7 bases for V and 5 bases for J; bases not matched to a gene: 13. The CDR3 reads CASTSPNRGWTEAFF. CDR3 bases: TGTGCCAGCACCTCACCCAACAGGGGATGGACTGAAGCTTTCTTT.

CDR3 region: CAWSVQNGANYGYTF. The CDR3 DNA sequence: TGTGCCTGGAGTGTCCAGAACGGAGCTAACTATGGCTACACCTTC. The gene calls are TRBV30 and TRBJ1-2; D is unclear. This CDR3 contains 15 residues. Trimming removed 0 bases at V and 0 bases at J, with 11 bases between. Looked up from germline, CDR1 is GTSNPN and CDR2 is SVGIG (reference sequence). Full variable domain (rest looked up from reference TRBV30 and TRBJ1-2): SQTIHQWPATLVQPVGSPLSLECTVEGTSNPNLYWYRQAAGRGLQLLFYSVGIGQISSEVPQNLSASRPQDRQFILSSKKLLLSDSGFYLCAWSVQNGANYGYTFGSGTRLTVV.

The J gene is TRBJ1-2, the V gene TRBV19; D is unresolved. V lost 6 bases and J 5 bases, leaving 13 bases between the germline ends. CDR3 length: 13 residues. The germline V gene encodes CDR1 LNHDA and CDR2 SQIVND (reference sequence). The CDR3 DNA follows: TGTGCCAGTAGCCGTGTTGAGGCTTATGGCTACACCTTC. Its protein product is CASSRVEAYGYTF.

This sequence joins TRBV5-1 and TRBJ2-1, with TRBD2 as a possible D gene (6 bases). V gave up 1 base and J gave up 8 bases, with 16 bases separating them. Germline values: CDR1 SGHRS, CDR2 YFSETQ. The CDR3 totals 15 residues. The CDR3 reads CASSLLLGQRDEQFF. In nucleotides, the CDR3 is TGCGCCAGCAGCTTGCTATTGGGGCAGCGGGATGAGCAGTTCTTC.